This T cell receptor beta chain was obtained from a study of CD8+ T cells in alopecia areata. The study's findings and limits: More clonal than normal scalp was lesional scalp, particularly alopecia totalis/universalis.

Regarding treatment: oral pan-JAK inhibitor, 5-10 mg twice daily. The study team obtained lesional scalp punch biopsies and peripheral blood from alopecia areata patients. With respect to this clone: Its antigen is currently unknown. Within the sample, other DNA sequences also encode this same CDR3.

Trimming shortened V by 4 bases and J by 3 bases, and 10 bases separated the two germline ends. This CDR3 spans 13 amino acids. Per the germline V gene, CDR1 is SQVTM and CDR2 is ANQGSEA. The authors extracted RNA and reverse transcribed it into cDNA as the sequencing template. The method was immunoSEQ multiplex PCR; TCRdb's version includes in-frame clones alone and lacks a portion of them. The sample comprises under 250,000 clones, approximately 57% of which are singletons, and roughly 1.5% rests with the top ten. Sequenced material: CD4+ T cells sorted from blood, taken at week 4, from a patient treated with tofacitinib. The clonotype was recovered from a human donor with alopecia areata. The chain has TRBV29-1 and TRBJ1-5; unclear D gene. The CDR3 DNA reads TGCAGCGTTGGGGCCGGGTCCAATCAGCCCCAGCATTTT. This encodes CSVGAGSNQPQHF.